This T cell receptor (beta chain) was sequenced in a study of tumor-infiltrating lymphocytes in oesophageal squamous cell carcinoma. TCRdb re-analysed the PCR reads in MiXCR, keeping a single row per CDR3 protein. The sample holds about 21,000 distinct CDR3 sequences, 35% to 50% seen once. This clonotype has at least ten counts. CDR3 length equals 14 residues. V lost 4 bases, J lost 4 bases, and 11 bases lay in between. The V gene is TRBV12-3 or TRBV12-4, the J gene TRBJ2-1, with TRBD2 as a possible D gene (6 bases). The sample consisted of normal esophageal tissue next to the tumor. This sequence originates from a male donor with esophageal squamous cell carcinoma. CDR3 sequence reads: CASSWASVYNEQFF. CDR3 sequence (DNA): TGTGCCAGCAGTTGGGCTAGCGTGTACAATGAGCAGTTCTTC.